The rows below give T cell receptor beta chains drawn from one sample of a study of CD8+ T cells in alopecia areata. TCRdb's table, derived via immunoSEQ multiplex PCR, lists solely in-frame clones and lacks some. The repertoire has about 250,000 clones, 65% to 70% of them found once; the top ten carry 1% to 1.5%. The sequencing here drew on CD4+ T cells sorted from blood, taken at week 0. The receptors were sampled from a human donor with alopecia areata. The CDR3 runs from the conserved cysteine through the conserved F or W. A D gene is named only where the DNA matches it firmly. Expanded clones are given a class, and other clones once, few, many or no size at all.

v_gene	j_gene	abundance	d_gene	CDR3aa	CDR3nt
TRBV29-1	TRBJ2-7	.	.	CSGLGAEQYF	TGCAGCGGCCTAGGTGCCGAGCAGTACTTC
TRBV15	TRBJ2-5	.	.	CATSRDLGVQETQYF	TGTGCCACCAGCAGAGATTTAGGGGTGCAAGAGACCCAGTACTTC
TRBV23-1	TRBJ2-1	.	.	CASSHSPLGSYNEQFF	TGCGCCAGCAGTCATTCCCCCTTGGGCTCCTACAATGAGCAGTTCTTC
TRBV25-1	TRBJ1-2	.	.	CASSVGLGYTF	TGTGCCAGCAGTGTTGGCCTTGGCTACACCTTC
TRBV29-1	TRBJ1-1	few	.	CSVRDKNTEAFF	TGCAGCGTTCGGGACAAGAACACTGAAGCTTTCTTT
TRBV30	TRBJ1-5	.	.	CAWSVRRISNQPQHF	TGTGCCTGGAGTGTACGGAGGATTAGCAATCAGCCCCAGCATTTT
TRBV29-1	TRBJ2-5	few	.	CSVARDSSAQYF	TGCAGCGTTGCTCGTGACTCATCGGCCCAGTACTTC
TRBV25-1	TRBJ2-5	few	.	CASSVVGLLETQYF	TGTGCCAGCAGTGTAGTGGGGCTTCTAGAGACCCAGTACTTC
TRBV6-5	TRBJ2-1	.	TRBD2	CASSYSSSGGVTPQFF	TGTGCCAGCAGTTACTCAAGTAGCGGGGGGGTCACTCCGCAGTTCTTC
TRBV7-9	TRBJ2-6	.	.	CASSTSTGGANVLTF	TGTGCCAGCAGCACGTCGACAGGTGGGGCCAACGTCCTGACTTTC
TRBV7-2	TRBJ2-7	.	.	CASSSSGTAYEQYF	TGTGCCAGCAGCTCCTCCGGGACGGCCTACGAGCAGTACTTC
TRBV30	TRBJ2-5	.	.	CAWSARETQYF	TGTGCCTGGAGTGCTAGGGAGACCCAGTACTTC
TRBV29-1	TRBJ1-2	.	TRBD1	CSVDSSQGKGYGYTF	TGCAGCGTTGATTCCTCACAGGGGAAGGGCTATGGCTACACCTTC
TRBV18	TRBJ1-2	.	.	CASSPPNFYGYTF	TGTGCCAGCTCACCACCGAACTTTTATGGCTACACCTTC
TRBV7-7	TRBJ2-5	.	.	CASSLSVGQETQYF	TGTGCTAGCAGCTTGTCAGTGGGGCAAGAGACCCAGTACTTC
TRBV30	TRBJ1-6	once	.	CAWSVGVYNSPLHF	TGTGCCTGGAGTGTGGGAGTCTATAATTCACCCCTCCACTTT
TRBV18	TRBJ1-2	.	.	CASSPASVRGGGYGYTF	TGTGCCAGCTCACCTGCCTCCGTCAGGGGAGGTGGCTATGGCTACACCTTC
TRBV4-2	TRBJ2-7	.	.	CASSQDSSYEQYF	TGTGCCAGCAGCCAGGACAGCTCCTACGAGCAGTACTTC